Sequencing of this T cell receptor beta chain was carried out in a study of blood T cell repertoires in COVID-19. Overall study context: Researchers got acute and convalescent COVID-19 samples from the United States, Italy and Spain. T cells, B-cell-depleted T cells, or PBMCs supplied cDNA or gDNA.

How the authors handled the data: The assay estimated nucleated cells by amplifying reference gene primers. Generated by immunoSEQ multiplex PCR, the TCRdb table keeps only in-frame clones and is missing some. The DNA was the basis for D and trimming; V, J and clone size are from that table. The sample has about 240,000 clones; roughly 86% are singletons. Sequenced: peripheral blood. The TCR comes from a man older than 75 with acute or convalescent COVID-19.

CDR3 sequence reads: CASSLGGAGYQETQYF. The CDR3 bases are TGTGCCAGCAGCTTAGGGGGAGCAGGTTATCAAGAGACCCAGTACTTC. This chain joins TRBV7-8 and TRBJ2-5, with D perhaps TRBD2 (5 bases). From germline, CDR1 is SGHVS and CDR2 FQNEAQ. This CDR3 is 16 amino acids long. V was clipped by 1 base and J by 2 bases, with 14 bases between them.